This TCR beta chain was profiled in a study of blood T cell repertoires in COVID-19. Background on the study: Sites in the United States, Italy and Spain provided acute and convalescent COVID-19 samples. PBMCs, B-cell-depleted T cells, or T cells provided the cDNA or gDNA that made up the material.

There are 17 residues in the CDR3. CDR1 SGHVS and CDR2 FQNEAQ come from the germline V gene. The ends lost 1 base at V and 2 bases at J; junction bases unmatched: 11. Per the original methods: How many nucleated cells were present was estimated from reference gene primer amplification. Using immunoSEQ multiplex PCR, the repertoire was profiled, and TCRdb retains in-frame clones only, with some absent. Clonal size and the V and J genes are those of that table, whereas D and trimming came from the DNA. The sample carries about 400,000 clones, approximately 90% recorded once. This clone has only one observation.

This TCR was recovered from a woman aged 30 to 39 with active or convalescent COVID-19. Sequenced material: peripheral blood. The chain couples TRBV7-8 to TRBJ2-7; TRBD2 aligns across 7 bases. DNA of the CDR3: TGTGCCAGCAGCTTAGGTCCCTCTGGGCGGGGGACCTACGAGCAGTACTTC. Translation: CASSLGPSGRGTYEQYF.